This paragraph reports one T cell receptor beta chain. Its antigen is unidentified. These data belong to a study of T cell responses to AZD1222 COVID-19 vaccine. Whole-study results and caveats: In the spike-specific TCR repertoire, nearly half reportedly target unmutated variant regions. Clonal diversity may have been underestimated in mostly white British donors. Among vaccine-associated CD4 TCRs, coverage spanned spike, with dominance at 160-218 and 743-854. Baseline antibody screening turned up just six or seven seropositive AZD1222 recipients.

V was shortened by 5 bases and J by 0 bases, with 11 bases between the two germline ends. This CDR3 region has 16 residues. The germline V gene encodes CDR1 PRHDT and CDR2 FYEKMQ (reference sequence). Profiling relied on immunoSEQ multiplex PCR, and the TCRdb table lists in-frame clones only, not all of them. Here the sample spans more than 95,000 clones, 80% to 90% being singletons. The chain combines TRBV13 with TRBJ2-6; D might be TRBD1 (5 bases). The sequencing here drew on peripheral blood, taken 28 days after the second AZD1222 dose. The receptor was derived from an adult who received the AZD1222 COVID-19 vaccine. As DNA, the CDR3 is TGTGCCAGCAGCCGAGACGACAGCTCTGGGGCCAACGTCCTGACTTTC. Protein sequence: CASSRDDSSGANVLTF.